One sample yielded the 18 T cell receptor beta chains listed below, sequenced in a study of cytomegalovirus exposure and HLA in healthy donors (dated by TCRdb to 2016 to 2017). The library was produced with the immunoSEQ multiplex PCR assay. For the multiplex PCR, a mixture combining 60 forward primers for TCR Vbeta segments and 13 reverse primers for TCR Jbeta segments was used. TCRdb mirrors the immuneACCESS table, restricted to in-frame sequences. Some clones are absent from its copies; in checked studies, under half trace to an unresolved V gene, and the reason for the others is unknown. For this sample there are about 130,000 clones; about 79% appear just once. The ten most abundant clones make up about 2% of the sample. The sample was PBMCs. The receptor source for this set is a man in his late teens or twenties in good health and CMV-seronegative.

V is TRBV19 and J is TRBJ2-3, with D possibly TRBD1 on 5 matching bases. This CDR3 spans 16 amino acids. Trimming left V 5 bases short and J 0 bases short, with 15 bases between. Per germline, CDR1 LNHDA and CDR2 SQIVND (reference sequence). CDR3 nucleotides: TGTGCCAGTAGTGCCCCGCCCAGGGATAGCACAGATACGCAGTATTTT. It specifies CASSAPPRDSTDTQYF.

The chain joins TRBV4-2 to TRBJ1-2; D is uncertain. V lost 1 base, J lost 9 bases, and 18 bases lay in between. This CDR3 is built from 15 residues. CDR1 and CDR2 (germline): LGHNA, YNFKEQ. CDR3 DNA: TGTGCCAGCAGCCAAGGAGGTTTGAACTCTGGAAGCTACACCTTC. Its translation is CASSQGGLNSGSYTF.

The J gene is TRBJ2-1, the V gene TRBV2; TRBD2 aligns across 7 bases. CDR1 is SNHLY, CDR2 FYNNEI, per germline. CDR3 size: 16 residues. V lost 1 base, J lost 8 bases, and 11 bases stayed unmatched. CDR3 in amino acids: CASSEERLAAWDEQFF. As DNA, the CDR3 is TGTGCCAGCAGTGAAGAGCGGCTAGCGGCGTGGGATGAGCAGTTCTTC.

The V gene is TRBV27, the J gene TRBJ1-2, with D possibly matching TRBD1 (5 bases). Germline loops: CDR1 MNHEY, CDR2 SMNVEV (reference sequence). V lost 3 bases to trimming and J lost 4 bases, with 15 bases between them. CDR3 length: 15 amino acids. CDR3 DNA: TGTGCCAGCAGTTTTGCGGGGGTTATCAGCTATGGCTACACCTTC. Translated, it gives CASSFAGVISYGYTF.

This chain links TRBV27 with TRBJ1-2; TRBD1 matches at 10 bases. The CDR3 spans 18 residues. J gave up 5 bases and V 6 bases, and 18 bases lay outside the gene matches. From germline, CDR1 is MNHEY and CDR2 SMNVEV (reference sequence). This CDR3 is CASRSDHPDRGAWYGYTF. Written as DNA, the CDR3 is TGTGCCAGCAGGTCAGATCACCCGGACAGGGGGGCTTGGTATGGCTACACCTTC.

The CDR3 sequence: CASSSPGLADYEQYF. CDR3 DNA: TGTGCCAGCAGTTCTCCGGGACTAGCGGACTACGAGCAGTACTTC. This chain connects TRBV27 to TRBJ2-5; 11 positions agree with TRBD2. The DNA end is more similar to TRBJ2-7, so the J call may be wrong. Germline CDR1 is MNHEY and CDR2 is SMNVEV (reference sequence). The CDR3 loop spans 15 amino acids.

The chain employs TRBV6-5 and TRBJ2-1; TRBD2 matches 11 bases. The CDR3 has 15 amino acids. The germline CDR1 and CDR2 sequences are MNHEY and SVGAGI. Trimming cost V 6 bases and J 8 bases; bases outside gene matches: 9. CDR3 in DNA: TGTGCCAGCAGCATACTAGCGGGAGCTTTGGATGAGCAGTTCTTC. Its protein is CASSILAGALDEQFF.

The genes are TRBV7-6 and TRBJ2-1; TRBD2 matches 16 bases. CDR1 SGHVS and CDR2 FNYEAQ come from the germline V gene. CDR3 length: 21 amino acids. The trim removed 1 base at V and 8 bases at J, leaving 17 bases unmatched. The CDR3 nucleotides are TGTGCCAGCAGCTTAGATGAAGGCGGCAGGGGACTAGCGGGAGGGCCCGATGAGCAGTTCTTC. Its translation is CASSLDEGGRGLAGGPDEQFF.

The V and J genes are TRBV14 and TRBJ2-5, with D possibly TRBD1 on 7 matching bases. Germline V gene sequence: CDR1 SGHDN, CDR2 FVKESK. The V end was cut by 4 bases, the J end by 1 base, with 19 bases between. The CDR3 runs 17 residues. The CDR3 nucleotides read TGTGCCAGCAGCCGCGGGACAGCGGTGTACCTCCAAGAGACCCAGTACTTC. It encodes CASSRGTAVYLQETQYF.

This CDR3 is CASSLIQGLGNTEAFF. The DNA of the CDR3 is TGTGCCAGCAGCTTAATTCAGGGGCTTGGGAACACTGAAGCTTTCTTT. This chain uses TRBV11-2 with TRBJ1-1, with D tentatively TRBD1 (6 bases). This CDR3 is built from 16 residues. Trimming removed 2 bases at V and 1 base at J, with 14 bases between. Germline-derived CDR1 and CDR2 are SGHAT and FQNNGV.

V usage is TRBV27 and J usage is TRBJ1-1; D not resolved. The V gene lost 3 bases and the J gene lost 1 base, with 9 bases spanning the gap. CDR1 and CDR2 from the germline V gene are MNHEY and SMNVEV (reference sequence). This CDR3 comprises 14 residues. CDR3 residues: CASSFSVGNTEAFF. Written as DNA, the CDR3 is TGTGCCAGCAGTTTTTCGGTCGGGAACACTGAAGCTTTCTTT.

The V and J genes are TRBV10-2 and TRBJ1-3; 9 nucleotides align to TRBD1. The germline gives CDR1 WSHSY, CDR2 SAAADI. Unmatched junction bases numbered 3, after V lost 7 bases and J lost 2 bases. CDR3 length equals 14 residues. CDR3 DNA sequence: TGCGCCAGCACCGGGGACAGGGCTGGAAACACCATATATTTT. This encodes CASTGDRAGNTIYF.

Comment on this clone: At one end, the junction sequence differs from germline, possibly due to a read error. The chain has TRBV19 and TRBJ2-3, with 9 nucleotides matching TRBD2. The CDR3 runs 14 residues. CDR1 and CDR2 from the germline V gene are LNHDA and SQIVND (reference sequence). CDR3 amino acids: CASKTSGYTDTRYF. The CDR3 DNA follows: TGTGCCAGTAAGACTAGCGGATACACAGATACGCGGTATTTT.

The chain is built from TRBV7-9 and TRBJ1-2; 8 bases agree with TRBD1. Germline CDR1 and CDR2: SEHNR and FQNEAQ (reference sequence). V was clipped by 5 bases and J by 8 bases; unmatched bases: 7. This CDR3 has 13 amino acids. The CDR3 bases are TGTGCCAGCAGCACCCTGGGGACAGGCGGCTACACCTTC. Residues: CASSTLGTGGYTF.

The sample holds one count of this clone. J is TRBJ1-2 and V is TRBV5-1; D is possibly TRBD1 (6 bases). Trimming stripped 4 bases from V and 4 bases from J, with 11 bases between. CDR1 and CDR2 (germline): SGHRS, YFSETQ. The CDR3 consists of 13 residues. CDR3 loop: CASSLTGSYGYTF. The CDR3 DNA follows: TGCGCCAGCAGCCTAACAGGGAGCTATGGCTACACCTTC.

V is TRBV30 and J is TRBJ1-4, with a tentative D call TRBD1 (6 bases). The CDR3 extends over 13 amino acids. V was cut by 5 bases and J by 4 bases, with 11 bases left in between. CDR1 and CDR2 from the germline V gene are GTSNPN and SVGIG (reference sequence). This CDR3 reads CAWGGADNEKLFF. The CDR3 nucleotides are TGTGCCTGGGGGGGGGCGGATAATGAAAAACTGTTTTTT.

The rearrangement joins TRBV5-1 to TRBJ2-7; D uncertain. CDR3 size: 13 residues. Germline CDR1 reads SGHRS; CDR2 reads YFSETQ. The V and J ends lost 5 bases and 6 bases respectively, with 15 bases between them. CDR3 coding DNA: TGCGCCAGCAGTCCCAATCAAGCCGGCGAGCAGTACTTC. Encoded protein: CASSPNQAGEQYF.

The chain has TRBV7-3 and TRBJ2-4, with D tentatively TRBD2 (5 bases). Germline CDR1 SGHTA, CDR2 FQGTGA. Trimming stripped 2 bases from V and 0 bases from J, with 5 bases between. The CDR3 extends over 14 amino acids. DNA for the CDR3: TGTGCCAGCAGCTTAGGAGGAGCCAAAAACATTCAGTACTTC. Protein sequence: CASSLGGAKNIQYF.